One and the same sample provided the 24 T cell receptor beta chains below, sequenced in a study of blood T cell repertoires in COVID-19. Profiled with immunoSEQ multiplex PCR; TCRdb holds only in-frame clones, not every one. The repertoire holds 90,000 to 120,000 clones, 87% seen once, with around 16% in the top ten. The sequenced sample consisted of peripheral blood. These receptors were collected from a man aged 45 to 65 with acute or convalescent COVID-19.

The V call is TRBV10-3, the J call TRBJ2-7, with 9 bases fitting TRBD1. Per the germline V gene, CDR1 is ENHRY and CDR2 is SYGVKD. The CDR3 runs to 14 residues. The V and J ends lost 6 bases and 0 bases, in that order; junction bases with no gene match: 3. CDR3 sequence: CAIRDRGSSYEQYF. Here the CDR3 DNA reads TGTGCCATCAGGGACAGGGGAAGCTCCTACGAGCAGTACTTC.

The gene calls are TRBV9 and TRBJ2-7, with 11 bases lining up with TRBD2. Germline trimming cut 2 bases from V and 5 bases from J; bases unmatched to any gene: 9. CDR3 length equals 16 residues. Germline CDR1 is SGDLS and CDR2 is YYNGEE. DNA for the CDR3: TGTGCCAGCAGCGTTACTAGCGGGGGCTCACTCCACGAGCAGTACTTC. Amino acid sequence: CASSVTSGGSLHEQYF. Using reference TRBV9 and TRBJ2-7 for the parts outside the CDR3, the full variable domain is DSGVTQTPKHLITATGQRVTLRCSPRSGDLSVYWYQQSLDQGLQFLIQYYNGEERAKGNILERFSAQQFPDLHSELNLSSLELGDSALYFCASSVTSGGSLHEQYFGPGTRLTVT.

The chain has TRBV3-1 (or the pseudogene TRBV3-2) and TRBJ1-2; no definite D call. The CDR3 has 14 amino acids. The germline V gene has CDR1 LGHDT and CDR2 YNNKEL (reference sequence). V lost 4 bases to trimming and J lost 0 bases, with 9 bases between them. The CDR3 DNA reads TGTGCCAGCAGCCCCCCGATAGCTAACTATGGCTACACCTTC. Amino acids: CASSPPIANYGYTF.

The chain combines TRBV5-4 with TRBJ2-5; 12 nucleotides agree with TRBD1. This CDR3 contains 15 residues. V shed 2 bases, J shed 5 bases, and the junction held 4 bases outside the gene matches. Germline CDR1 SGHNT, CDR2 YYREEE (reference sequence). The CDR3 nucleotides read TGTGCCAGCAGCTTCGGGGGGACAGGGGGCGAGACCCAGTACTTC. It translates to CASSFGGTGGETQYF.

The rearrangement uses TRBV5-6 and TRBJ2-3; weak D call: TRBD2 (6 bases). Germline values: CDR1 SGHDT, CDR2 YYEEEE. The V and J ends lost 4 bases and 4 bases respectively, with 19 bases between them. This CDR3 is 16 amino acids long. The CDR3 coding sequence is TGTGCCAGCAGCGAAGACCGTGGCGGGATCGCAGATACGCAGTATTTT. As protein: CASSEDRGGIADTQYF.

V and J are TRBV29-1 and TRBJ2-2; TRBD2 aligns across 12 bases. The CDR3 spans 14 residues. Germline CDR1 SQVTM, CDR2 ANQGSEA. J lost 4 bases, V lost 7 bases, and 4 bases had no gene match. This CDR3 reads CSASGRAFTGELFF. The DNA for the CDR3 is TGCAGCGCTAGCGGGAGGGCGTTCACCGGGGAGCTGTTTTTT.

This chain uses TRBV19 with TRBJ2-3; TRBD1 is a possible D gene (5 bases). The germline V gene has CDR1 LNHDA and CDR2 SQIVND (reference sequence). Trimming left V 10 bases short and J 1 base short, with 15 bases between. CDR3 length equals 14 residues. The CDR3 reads CATSGSRGTDTQYF. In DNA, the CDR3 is TGTGCCACCTCAGGAAGCAGGGGCACAGATACGCAGTATTTT.

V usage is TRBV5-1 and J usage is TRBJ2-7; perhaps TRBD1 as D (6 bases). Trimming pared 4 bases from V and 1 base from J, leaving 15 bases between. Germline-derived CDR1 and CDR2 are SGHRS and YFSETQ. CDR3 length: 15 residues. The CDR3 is CASSPGHADSYEQYF. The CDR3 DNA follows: TGCGCCAGCAGCCCGGGACACGCTGATTCCTACGAGCAGTACTTC.

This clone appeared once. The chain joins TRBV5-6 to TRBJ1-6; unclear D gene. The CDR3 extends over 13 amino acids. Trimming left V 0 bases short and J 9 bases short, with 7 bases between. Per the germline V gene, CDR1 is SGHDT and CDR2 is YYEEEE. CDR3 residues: CASSLDRSSPLHF. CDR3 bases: TGTGCCAGCAGCTTGGACAGAAGTTCACCCCTCCACTTT.

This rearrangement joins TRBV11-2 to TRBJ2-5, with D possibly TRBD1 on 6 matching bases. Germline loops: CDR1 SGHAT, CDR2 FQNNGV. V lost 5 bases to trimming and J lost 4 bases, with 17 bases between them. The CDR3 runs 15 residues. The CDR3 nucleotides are TGTGCCAGCAGCCCACTAGGGGGAGTGGGAGAGACCCAGTACTTC. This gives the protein CASSPLGGVGETQYF.

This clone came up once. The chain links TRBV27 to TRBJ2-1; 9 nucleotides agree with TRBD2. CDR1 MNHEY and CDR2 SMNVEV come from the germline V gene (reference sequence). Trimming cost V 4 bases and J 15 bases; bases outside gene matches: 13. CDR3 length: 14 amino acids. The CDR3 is CASSSNLAGLGAFF. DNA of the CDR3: TGTGCCAGCAGTTCAAACCTAGCGGGACTGGGGGCGTTCTTC.

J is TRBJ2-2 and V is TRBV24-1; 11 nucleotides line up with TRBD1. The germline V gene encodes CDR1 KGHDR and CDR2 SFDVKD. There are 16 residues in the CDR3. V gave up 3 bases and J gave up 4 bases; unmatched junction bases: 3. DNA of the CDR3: TGTGCCACCAGTGATCCCGGGACAGGGGGCACCGGGGAGCTGTTTTTT. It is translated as CATSDPGTGGTGELFF.

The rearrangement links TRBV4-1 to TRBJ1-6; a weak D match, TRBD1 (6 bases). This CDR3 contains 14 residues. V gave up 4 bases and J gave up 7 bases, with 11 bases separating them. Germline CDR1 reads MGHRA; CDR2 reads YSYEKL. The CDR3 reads CASSPRDNNSPLHF. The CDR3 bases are TGCGCCAGCAGCCCCAGGGACAACAATTCACCCCTCCACTTT.

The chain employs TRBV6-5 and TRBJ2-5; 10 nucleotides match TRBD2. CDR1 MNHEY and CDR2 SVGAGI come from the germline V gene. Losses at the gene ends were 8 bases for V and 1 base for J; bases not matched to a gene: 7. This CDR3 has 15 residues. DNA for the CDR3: TGTGCCAGCCGGGAGAGCGGGAGGGCCCAAGAGACCCAGTACTTC. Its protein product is CASRESGRAQETQYF.

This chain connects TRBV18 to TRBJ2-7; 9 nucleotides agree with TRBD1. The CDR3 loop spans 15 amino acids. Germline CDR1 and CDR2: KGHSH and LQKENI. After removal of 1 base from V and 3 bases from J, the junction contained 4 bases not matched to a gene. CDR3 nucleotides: TGTGCCAGCTCACCACGGACAGGGGTCCTCTACGAGCAGTACTTC. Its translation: CASSPRTGVLYEQYF.

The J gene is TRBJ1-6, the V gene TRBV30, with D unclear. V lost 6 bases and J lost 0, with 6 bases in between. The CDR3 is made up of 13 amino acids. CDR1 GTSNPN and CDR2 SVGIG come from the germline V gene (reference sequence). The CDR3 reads CACSSSYNSPLHF. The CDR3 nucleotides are TGTGCCTGCTCGAGCTCCTATAATTCACCCCTCCACTTT.

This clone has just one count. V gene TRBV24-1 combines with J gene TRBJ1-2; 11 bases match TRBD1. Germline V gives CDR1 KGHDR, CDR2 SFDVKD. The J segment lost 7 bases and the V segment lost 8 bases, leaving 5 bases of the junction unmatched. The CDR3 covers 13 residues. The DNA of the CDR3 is TGTGCCACCATGGGGACAGGGGGAAGTGGCTACACCTTC. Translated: CATMGTGGSGYTF.

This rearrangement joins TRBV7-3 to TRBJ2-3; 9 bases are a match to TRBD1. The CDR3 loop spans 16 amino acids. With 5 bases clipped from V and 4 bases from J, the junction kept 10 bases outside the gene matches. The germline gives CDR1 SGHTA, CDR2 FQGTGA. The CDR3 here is CASSTPGDREADTQYF. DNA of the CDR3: TGTGCCAGCAGCACCCCGGGGGACAGGGAGGCAGATACGCAGTATTTT.

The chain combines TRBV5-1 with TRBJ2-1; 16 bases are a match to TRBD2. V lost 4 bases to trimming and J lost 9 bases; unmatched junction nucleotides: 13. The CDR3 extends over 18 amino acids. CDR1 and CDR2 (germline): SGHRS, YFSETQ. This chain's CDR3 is CASSPRLPGLAGGVEQFF. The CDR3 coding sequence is TGCGCCAGCAGCCCTCGCCTCCCGGGACTAGCGGGAGGGGTTGAGCAGTTCTTC. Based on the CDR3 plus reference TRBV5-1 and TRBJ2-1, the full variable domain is KAGVTQTPRYLIKTRGQQVTLSCSPISGHRSVSWYQQTPGQGLQFLFEYFSETQRNKGNFPGRFSGRQFSNSRSEMNVSTLELGDSALYLCASSPRLPGLAGGVEQFFGPGTRLTVL.

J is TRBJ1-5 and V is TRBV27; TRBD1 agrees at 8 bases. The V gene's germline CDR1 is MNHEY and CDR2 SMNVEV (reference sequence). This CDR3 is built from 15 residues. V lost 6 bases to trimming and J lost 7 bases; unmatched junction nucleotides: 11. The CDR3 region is CASSQDRGGGQPQHF. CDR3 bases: TGTGCCAGCAGCCAAGACAGGGGAGGGGGACAGCCCCAGCATTTT.

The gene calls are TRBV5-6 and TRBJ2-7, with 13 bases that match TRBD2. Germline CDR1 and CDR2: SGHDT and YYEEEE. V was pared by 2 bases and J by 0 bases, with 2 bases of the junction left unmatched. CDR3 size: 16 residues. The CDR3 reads CASSFRTSGSSYEQYF. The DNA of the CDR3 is TGTGCCAGCAGCTTTCGGACTAGCGGGAGCTCCTACGAGCAGTACTTC.

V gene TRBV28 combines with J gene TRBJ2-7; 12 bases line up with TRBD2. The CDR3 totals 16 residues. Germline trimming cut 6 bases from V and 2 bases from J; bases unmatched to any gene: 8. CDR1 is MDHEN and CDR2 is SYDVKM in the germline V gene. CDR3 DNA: TGTGCCAGCAGGATACCGACTAGCGGGAGTACCTACGAGCAGTACTTC. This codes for CASRIPTSGSTYEQYF. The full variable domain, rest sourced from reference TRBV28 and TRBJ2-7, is DVKVTQSSRYLVKRTGEKVFLECVQDMDHENMFWYRQDPGLGLRLIYFSYDVKMKEKGDIPEGYSVSREKKERFSLILESASTNQTSMYLCASRIPTSGSTYEQYFGPGTRLTVT.

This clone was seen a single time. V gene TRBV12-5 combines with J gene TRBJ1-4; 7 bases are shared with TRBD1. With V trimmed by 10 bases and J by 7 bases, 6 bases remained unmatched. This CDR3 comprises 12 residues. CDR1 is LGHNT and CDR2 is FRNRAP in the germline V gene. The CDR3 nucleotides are TGTGCTACCGGGACAGAGAGTGAAAAACTGTTTTTT. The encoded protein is CATGTESEKLFF.

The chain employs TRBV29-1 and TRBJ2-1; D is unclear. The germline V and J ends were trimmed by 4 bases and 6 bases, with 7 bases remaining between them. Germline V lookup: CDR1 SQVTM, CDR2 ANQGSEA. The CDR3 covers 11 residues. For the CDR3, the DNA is TGCAGCGTTGCTACTCCCAATGAGCAGTTCTTC. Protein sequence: CSVATPNEQFF.